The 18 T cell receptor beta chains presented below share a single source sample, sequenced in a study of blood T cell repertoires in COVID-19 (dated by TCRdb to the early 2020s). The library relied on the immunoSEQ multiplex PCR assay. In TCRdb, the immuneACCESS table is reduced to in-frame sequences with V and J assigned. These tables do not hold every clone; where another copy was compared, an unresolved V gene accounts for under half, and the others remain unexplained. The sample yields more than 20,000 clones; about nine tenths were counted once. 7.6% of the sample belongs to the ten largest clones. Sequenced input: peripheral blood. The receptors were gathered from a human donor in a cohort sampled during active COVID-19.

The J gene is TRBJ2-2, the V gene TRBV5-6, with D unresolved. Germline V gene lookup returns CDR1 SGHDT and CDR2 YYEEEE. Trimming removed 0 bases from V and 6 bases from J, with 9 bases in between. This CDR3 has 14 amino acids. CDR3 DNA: TGTGCCAGCAGCTTGGGCCCCGAGTCCGGGGAGCTGTTTTTT. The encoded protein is CASSLGPESGELFF.

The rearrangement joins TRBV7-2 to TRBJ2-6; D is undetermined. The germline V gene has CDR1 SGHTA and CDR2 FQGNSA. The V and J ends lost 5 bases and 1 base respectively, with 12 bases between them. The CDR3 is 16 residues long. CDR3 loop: CASSPLSLSGANVLTF. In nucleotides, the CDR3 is TGTGCCAGCAGCCCCTTATCCCTTTCTGGGGCCAACGTCCTGACTTTC.

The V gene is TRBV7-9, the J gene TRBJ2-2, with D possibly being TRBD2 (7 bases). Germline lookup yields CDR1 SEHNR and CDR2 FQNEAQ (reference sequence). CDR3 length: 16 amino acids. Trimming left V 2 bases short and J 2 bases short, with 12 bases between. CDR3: CASSLKGGINTGELFF. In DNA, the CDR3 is TGTGCCAGCAGCTTAAAGGGGGGGATCAACACCGGGGAGCTGTTTTTT.

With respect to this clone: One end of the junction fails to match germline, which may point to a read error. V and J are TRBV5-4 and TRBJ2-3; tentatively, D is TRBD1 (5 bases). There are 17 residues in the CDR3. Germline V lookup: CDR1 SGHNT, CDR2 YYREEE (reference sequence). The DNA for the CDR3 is TGTGCCAGCAGTTTGGGGCCCGATTTGACTAGCACAGATACGCAGTATTTT. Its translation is CASSLGPDLTSTDTQYF.

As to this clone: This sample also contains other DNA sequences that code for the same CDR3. CDR3 amino acids: CASSLAGYGYTF. The CDR3 nucleotides are TGCGCCAGCAGCTTGGCGGGCTATGGCTACACCTTC. The chain is built from TRBV5-1 and TRBJ1-2; no definite D call. Germline CDR1 is SGHRS and CDR2 is YFSETQ. The CDR3 contains 12 residues. Trimming removed 0 bases from V and 4 bases from J, with 4 bases in between.

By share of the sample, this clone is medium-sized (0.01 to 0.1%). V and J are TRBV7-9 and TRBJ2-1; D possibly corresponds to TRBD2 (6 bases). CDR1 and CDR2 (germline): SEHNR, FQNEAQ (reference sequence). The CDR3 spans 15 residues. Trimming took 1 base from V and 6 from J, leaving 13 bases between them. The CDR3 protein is CASSLVGGYLNEQFF. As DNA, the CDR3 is TGTGCCAGCAGCTTAGTTGGGGGGTATCTCAATGAGCAGTTCTTC.

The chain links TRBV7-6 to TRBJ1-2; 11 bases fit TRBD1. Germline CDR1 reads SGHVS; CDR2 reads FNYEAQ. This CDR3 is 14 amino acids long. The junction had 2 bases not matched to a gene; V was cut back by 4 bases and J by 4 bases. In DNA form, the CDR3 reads TGTGCCAGCAGCTCCGGGACAGGGGGCTATGGCTACACCTTC. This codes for CASSSGTGGYGYTF.

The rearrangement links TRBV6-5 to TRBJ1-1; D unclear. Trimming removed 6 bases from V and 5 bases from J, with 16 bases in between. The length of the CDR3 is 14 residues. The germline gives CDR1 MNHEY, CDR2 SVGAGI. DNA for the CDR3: TGTGCCAGCAGCCGTAGCGGGAGAGAGACTGAAGCTTTCTTT. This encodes CASSRSGRETEAFF.

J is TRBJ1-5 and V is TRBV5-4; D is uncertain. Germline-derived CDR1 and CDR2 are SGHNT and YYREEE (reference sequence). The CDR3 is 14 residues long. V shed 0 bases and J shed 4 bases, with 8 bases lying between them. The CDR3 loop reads CASSLDGKNQPQHF. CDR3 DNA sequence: TGTGCCAGCAGCTTGGACGGGAAGAATCAGCCCCAGCATTTT.

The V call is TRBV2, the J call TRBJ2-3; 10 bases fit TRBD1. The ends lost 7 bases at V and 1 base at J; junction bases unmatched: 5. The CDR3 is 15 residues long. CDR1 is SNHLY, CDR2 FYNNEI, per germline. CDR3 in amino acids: CASKRQGAGTDTQYF. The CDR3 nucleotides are TGTGCCAGCAAGCGACAGGGGGCGGGCACAGATACGCAGTATTTT.

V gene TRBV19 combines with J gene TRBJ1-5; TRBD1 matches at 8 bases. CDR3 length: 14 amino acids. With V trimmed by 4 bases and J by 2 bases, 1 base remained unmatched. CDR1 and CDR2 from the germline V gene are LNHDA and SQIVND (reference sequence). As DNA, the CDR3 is TGTGCCAGTAGTACAGGGGGCGGCAATCAGCCCCAGCATTTT. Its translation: CASSTGGGNQPQHF.

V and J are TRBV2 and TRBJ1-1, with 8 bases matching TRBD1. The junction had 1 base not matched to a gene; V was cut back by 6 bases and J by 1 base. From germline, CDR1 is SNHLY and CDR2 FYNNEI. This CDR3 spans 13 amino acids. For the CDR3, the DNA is TGTGCCAGCAGAGACAGGGGGAACACTGAAGCTTTCTTT. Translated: CASRDRGNTEAFF.

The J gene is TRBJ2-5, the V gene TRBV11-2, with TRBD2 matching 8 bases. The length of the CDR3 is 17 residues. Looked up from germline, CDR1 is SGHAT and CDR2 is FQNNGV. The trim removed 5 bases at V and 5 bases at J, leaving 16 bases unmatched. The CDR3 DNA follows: TGTGCCAGCAGCCGACCCCCTTCTAGCGGGCCCAGGGAGACCCAGTACTTC. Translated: CASSRPPSSGPRETQYF.

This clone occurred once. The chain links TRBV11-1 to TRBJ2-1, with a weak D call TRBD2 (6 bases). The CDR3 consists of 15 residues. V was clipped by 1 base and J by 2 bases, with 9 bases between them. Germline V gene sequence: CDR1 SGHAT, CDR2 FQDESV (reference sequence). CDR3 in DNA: TGTGCCAGCAGCTTAGGAGTAGCGGCCTACAATGAGCAGTTCTTC. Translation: CASSLGVAAYNEQFF.

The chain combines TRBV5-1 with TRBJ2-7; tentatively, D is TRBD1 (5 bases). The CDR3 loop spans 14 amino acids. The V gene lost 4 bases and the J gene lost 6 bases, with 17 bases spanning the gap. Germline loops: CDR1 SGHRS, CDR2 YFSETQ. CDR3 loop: CASSLGWGSAEQYF. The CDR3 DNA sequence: TGCGCCAGCAGCCTGGGGTGGGGCTCCGCCGAGCAGTACTTC. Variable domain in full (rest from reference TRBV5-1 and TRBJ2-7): KAGVTQTPRYLIKTRGQQVTLSCSPISGHRSVSWYQQTPGQGLQFLFEYFSETQRNKGNFPGRFSGRQFSNSRSEMNVSTLELGDSALYLCASSLGWGSAEQYFGPGTRLTVT.

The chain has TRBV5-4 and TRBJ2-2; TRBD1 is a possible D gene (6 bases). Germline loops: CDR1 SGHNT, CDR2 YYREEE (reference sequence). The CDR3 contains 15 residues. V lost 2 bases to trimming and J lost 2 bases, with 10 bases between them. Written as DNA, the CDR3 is TGTGCCAGCAGCTTACAGGGTACAAACACCGGGGAGCTGTTTTTT. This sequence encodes CASSLQGTNTGELFF.

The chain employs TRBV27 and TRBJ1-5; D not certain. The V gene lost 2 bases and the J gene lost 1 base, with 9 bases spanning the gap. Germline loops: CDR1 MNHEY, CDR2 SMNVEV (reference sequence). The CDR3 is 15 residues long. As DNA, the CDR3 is TGTGCCAGCAGTTTAGCCCTCGGGAGCAATCAGCCCCAGCATTTT. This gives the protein CASSLALGSNQPQHF.

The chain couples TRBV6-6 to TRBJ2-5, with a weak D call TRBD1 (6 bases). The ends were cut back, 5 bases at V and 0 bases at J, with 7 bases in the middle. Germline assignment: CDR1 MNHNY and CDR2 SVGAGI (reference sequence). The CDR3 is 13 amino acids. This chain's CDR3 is CASSQGYQETQYF. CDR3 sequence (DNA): TGTGCCAGCAGTCAGGGGTACCAAGAGACCCAGTACTTC.